Below are 29 T cell receptor beta chains sequenced from a single sample in a study of OX40 agonist ivuxolimab in advanced cancers. Data came from immunoSEQ multiplex PCR; TCRdb stores just in-frame clones and leaves some out. The sample yields tens of thousands of clones, roughly 87% seen once. The specimen comprised CD4+ or CD8+ T cells sorted from blood, sampled in a trial of the OX40 agonist ivuxolimab. The receptors derive from an adult with an advanced solid tumor such as melanoma, head and neck, liver or kidney cancer.

This chain joins TRBV6-5 and TRBJ1-5; tentatively, D is TRBD1 (5 bases). Germline CDR1 and CDR2: MNHEY and SVGAGI. Trimming shortened V by 6 bases and J by 4 bases, and 13 bases separated the two germline ends. CDR3 length equals 14 residues. The CDR3 here is CASRDRTPNQPQHF. The CDR3 coding sequence is TGTGCCAGCAGGGACCGGACACCTAATCAGCCCCAGCATTTT.

The J gene is TRBJ1-1, the V gene TRBV19; no clear D. Looked up from germline, CDR1 is LNHDA and CDR2 is SQIVND (reference sequence). CDR3 length: 12 residues. V was pared by 7 bases and J by 4 bases, with 10 bases between. The CDR3 nucleotides read TGTGCCAGTATAGGGTTGGGCACTGAAGCTTTCTTT. It yields the protein CASIGLGTEAFF.

This chain uses TRBV6-6 with TRBJ2-7; TRBD1 matches at 8 bases. The CDR3 covers 15 residues. After removal of 7 bases from V and 3 bases from J, the junction contained 11 bases not matched to a gene. Germline V gene data show CDR1 as MNHNY and CDR2 as SVGAGI (reference sequence). Written as DNA, the CDR3 is TGTGCCAGCATCCCGAGGACAGGGCCTAGCTACGAGCAGTACTTC. Residues: CASIPRTGPSYEQYF.

This sequence joins TRBV7-9 and TRBJ1-5; D not certain. The length of the CDR3 is 14 residues. Germline V gene lookup returns CDR1 SEHNR and CDR2 FQNEAQ (reference sequence). V lost 3 bases and J lost 0, with 6 bases in between. CDR3 sequence: CASSLQDSNQPQHF. Written as DNA, the CDR3 is TGTGCCAGCAGCTTGCAAGATAGCAATCAGCCCCAGCATTTT.

This sequence joins TRBV5-1 and TRBJ2-2, with D unresolved. Deletions cut 4 bases from V and 6 bases from J, with 13 bases between. The CDR3 runs to 14 residues. Germline assignment: CDR1 SGHRS and CDR2 YFSETQ. CDR3 loop: CASSPLTKAGELFF. The CDR3 region has the DNA TGCGCCAGCAGCCCATTAACTAAGGCCGGGGAGCTGTTTTTT. The full variable domain, completed using reference TRBV5-1 and TRBJ2-2, is KAGVTQTPRYLIKTRGQQVTLSCSPISGHRSVSWYQQTPGQGLQFLFEYFSETQRNKGNFPGRFSGRQFSNSRSEMNVSTLELGDSALYLCASSPLTKAGELFFGEGSRLTVL.

The V gene is TRBV10-2, the J gene TRBJ1-5, with TRBD1 identical over 10 bases. Per the germline V gene, CDR1 is WSHSY and CDR2 is SAAADI. J lost 2 bases, V lost 6 bases, and 7 bases had no gene match. This CDR3 is built from 16 residues. The CDR3 bases are TGCGCCAGCAGGGAAGACAGGGGGCTCGGCAATCAGCCCCAGCATTTT. Translated: CASREDRGLGNQPQHF.

This chain connects TRBV27 to TRBJ1-5; D call uncertain. This CDR3 has 14 amino acids. The V gene lost 2 bases and the J gene lost 8 bases, with 13 bases spanning the gap. Germline CDR1 MNHEY, CDR2 SMNVEV (reference sequence). CDR3 nucleotide sequence: TGTGCCAGCAGTTTACTGGGATTCTGGGAGCCCCAGCATTTT. This codes for CASSLLGFWEPQHF.

The V and J genes are TRBV5-1 and TRBJ2-5, with D perhaps TRBD2 (5 bases). Looked up from germline, CDR1 is SGHRS and CDR2 is YFSETQ. The germline V and J ends were trimmed by 1 base and 5 bases, with 9 bases remaining between them. This CDR3 spans 13 amino acids. CDR3 region: CASSLTRRETQYF. The CDR3 region has the DNA TGCGCCAGCAGCTTGACTAGGCGGGAGACCCAGTACTTC.

This chain uses TRBV7-3 with TRBJ2-3, with 14 bases matching TRBD2. CDR3 size: 17 residues. Germline CDR1 and CDR2: SGHTA and FQGTGA. Germline trimming cut 0 bases from V and 5 bases from J; bases unmatched to any gene: 4. CDR3 sequence: CASSLTGLAGARDTQYF. Written as DNA, the CDR3 is TGTGCCAGCAGCTTAACGGGACTAGCGGGGGCACGAGATACGCAGTATTTT.

Only one count was recorded for this clone. The chain has TRBV6-6 and TRBJ2-2; no clear D gene. CDR1 and CDR2 (germline): MNHNY, SVGAGI (reference sequence). The CDR3 is 11 residues long. Trimming removed 5 bases from V and 4 bases from J, with 2 bases in between. CDR3 loop: CASSPTGELFF. For the CDR3, the DNA is TGTGCCAGCAGTCCCACCGGGGAGCTGTTTTTT.

In its sample, this clone was seen a few times. The rearrangement joins TRBV27 to TRBJ1-2; TRBD1 matches at 9 bases. The germline V gene has CDR1 MNHEY and CDR2 SMNVEV (reference sequence). Unmatched junction bases numbered 4, after V lost 5 bases and J lost 0 bases. CDR3 length: 15 amino acids. The CDR3 sequence is CASSLDRGANYGYTF. The CDR3 DNA is TGTGCCAGCAGTCTGGACAGGGGAGCTAACTATGGCTACACCTTC.

There are a few counts of this clone. This chain connects TRBV28 to TRBJ1-6; D uncertain. The V end was cut by 5 bases, the J end by 6 bases, with 8 bases between. There are 13 residues in the CDR3. Germline assignment: CDR1 MDHEN and CDR2 SYDVKM. DNA for the CDR3: TGTGCCAGCAGTACCGGGGTTAATTCACCCCTCCACTTT. As protein: CASSTGVNSPLHF.

This chain joins TRBV5-1 and TRBJ1-1, with TRBD1 matching over 10 bases. Trimming at V came to 0 bases and at J to 4 bases, leaving 9 bases not matched to a gene. Germline CDR1 and CDR2: SGHRS and YFSETQ. There are 17 residues in the CDR3. In DNA form, the CDR3 reads TGCGCCAGCAGCTTGGCGGGACAGGGGCCGAGAGGCACTGAAGCTTTCTTT. Translated: CASSLAGQGPRGTEAFF.

V is TRBV6-6 and J is TRBJ2-1; 12 bases agree with TRBD2. V lost 6 bases to trimming and J lost 7 bases; unmatched junction nucleotides: 7. The CDR3 is made up of 15 amino acids. Germline loops: CDR1 MNHNY, CDR2 SVGAGI (reference sequence). For the CDR3, the DNA is TGTGCCAGCAGACCTAGCGGGGGGGCCGCGAATGAGCAGTTCTTC. Its protein is CASRPSGGAANEQFF.

In DNA, the CDR3 is TGTGCCAGCAAGTTGGTCTACGAGCAGTACTTC. Its translation is CASKLVYEQYF. The rearrangement uses TRBV6-6 and TRBJ2-7; D is undetermined. V was shortened by 7 bases and J by 3 bases, with 7 bases between the two germline ends. Germline lookup yields CDR1 MNHNY and CDR2 SVGAGI (reference sequence). The CDR3 is 11 residues long.

A single count supports this clone. The CDR3: CASSLVGGGDTQYF. The CDR3 nucleotides are TGCGCCAGCAGCTTGGTGGGGGGCGGGGATACGCAGTATTTT. The chain has TRBV5-1 and TRBJ2-3, with D possibly being TRBD1 or TRBD2 (6 bases each). Germline V lookup: CDR1 SGHRS, CDR2 YFSETQ. V was shortened by 0 bases and J by 6 bases, with 11 bases between the two germline ends. CDR3 length equals 14 residues.

Remarks on this clone: In this CDR3 the conserved last residue, phenylalanine or tryptophan, is missing, so a read error is likely. No DNA is shown, since the ends of the CDR3 on it are uncertain; the CDR3 is the one TCRdb lists. The V and J genes are TRBV14 and TRBJ1-5; the table's D call TRBD1 went unverified against the DNA. Per germline, CDR1 SGHDN and CDR2 FVKESK. The CDR3 is 11 amino acids in total, end residues counted. The CDR3 region is CASSLRGPRVD.

The rearrangement links TRBV5-1 to TRBJ2-7; TRBD1 aligns across 7 bases. Germline V lookup: CDR1 SGHRS, CDR2 YFSETQ. The V segment lost 3 bases and the J segment 1 base; nucleotides outside the gene matches: 7. The CDR3 length is 15 residues. CDR3: CASSSAPGQSYEQYF. DNA for the CDR3: TGCGCCAGCAGCTCCGCTCCGGGACAGTCCTACGAGCAGTACTTC.

J is TRBJ2-7 and V is TRBV7-3; 11 bases map to TRBD1. Germline V gene data show CDR1 as SGHTA and CDR2 as FQGTGA. Trimming cost V 5 bases and J 7 bases; bases outside gene matches: 10. The CDR3 spans 15 residues. DNA of the CDR3: TGTGCCAGCAGCACCGGACAGGGGGCCTGGGCAGAGCAGTACTTC. Protein: CASSTGQGAWAEQYF.

This chain uses TRBV4-2 with TRBJ2-7, with D unresolved. Germline loops: CDR1 LGHNA, CDR2 YNFKEQ. V lost 1 base to trimming and J lost 0 bases, with 13 bases between them. This CDR3 has 16 residues. The chain's CDR3 is CASSQAGRGDSYEQYF. In DNA, the CDR3 is TGTGCCAGCAGCCAAGCCGGGCGTGGAGACTCCTACGAGCAGTACTTC.

This chain's CDR3 is CASSEVVSGPFSSGNTIYF. For the CDR3, the DNA is TGTGCCAGCAGTGAAGTTGTGTCAGGGCCCTTCTCCTCTGGAAACACCATATATTTT. This chain connects TRBV6-1 to TRBJ1-3, with D possibly TRBD1 on 5 matching bases. Germline V gene data show CDR1 as MNHNS and CDR2 as SASEGT. The length of the CDR3 is 19 residues. The V and J ends lost 1 base and 0 bases respectively, with 19 bases between them.

The rearrangement uses TRBV5-1 and TRBJ2-3, with 7 bases fitting TRBD2. Unmatched junction bases numbered 6, after V lost 7 bases and J lost 1 base. The CDR3 contains 14 residues. Germline values: CDR1 SGHRS, CDR2 YFSETQ. In DNA, the CDR3 is TGCGCCAGCGGTTGGCTAGCGGGCACAGATACGCAGTATTTT. Translation gives CASGWLAGTDTQYF.

This clone was detected only once. The chain combines TRBV7-3 with TRBJ2-3, with 9 bases fitting TRBD2. This CDR3 has 17 residues. CDR1 is SGHTA, CDR2 FQGTGA, per germline. V shed 3 bases and J 0 bases; nucleotides not matched to a gene: 7. The DNA of the CDR3 is TGTGCCAGCAGCTTCGAAAGCGGGGGGACAAGCACAGATACGCAGTATTTT. It encodes CASSFESGGTSTDTQYF.

V and J are TRBV5-4 and TRBJ2-5; tentatively, D is TRBD1 or TRBD2 (5 bases each). Germline lookup yields CDR1 SGHNT and CDR2 YYREEE (reference sequence). CDR3 length equals 15 residues. Trimming left V 0 bases short and J 5 bases short, with 14 bases between. The CDR3 DNA reads as TGTGCCAGCAGCTTGGGGGGACGGCCGGCGGAGACCCAGTACTTC. It is translated as CASSLGGRPAETQYF.

CDR3 DNA: TGTGCCAGCAGCCCCTCCAGGAGGGCTGGGGCCAACGTCCTGACTTTC. Protein: CASSPSRRAGANVLTF. The chain couples TRBV7-9 to TRBJ2-6, with TRBD2 as a possible D gene (6 bases). The CDR3 sequence is 16 residues long. Trimming removed 5 bases at V and 2 bases at J, with 13 bases between. Germline CDR1 and CDR2: SEHNR and FQNEAQ (reference sequence). The variable domain in full, with the rest retrieved from reference TRBV7-9 and TRBJ2-6, is DTGVSQNPRHKITKRGQNVTFRCDPISEHNRLYWYRQTLGQGPEFLTYFQNEAQLEKSRLLSDRFSAERPKGSFSTLEIQRTEQGDSAMYLCASSPSRRAGANVLTFGAGSRLTVL.

The rearrangement joins TRBV6-1 to TRBJ2-2; D call uncertain. This CDR3 is built from 15 residues. V dropped 6 bases and J dropped 4 bases, with 15 bases sitting between them. CDR1 and CDR2 from the germline V gene are MNHNS and SASEGT. CDR3 residues: CASSAAVGPTGELFF. CDR3 in DNA: TGTGCCAGCAGCGCCGCTGTGGGTCCCACCGGGGAGCTGTTTTTT.

The chain couples TRBV18 to TRBJ1-1; D is perhaps TRBD1 (6 bases). V was trimmed by 1 base and J by 5 bases, leaving 14 bases between them. CDR1 and CDR2 from the germline V gene are KGHSH and LQKENI. The CDR3 runs to 15 residues. CDR3 loop: CASSPRGAPGTEAFF. The CDR3 DNA reads as TGTGCCAGCTCACCACGGGGGGCGCCAGGTACTGAAGCTTTCTTT.

The chain recombines TRBV25-1 with TRBJ1-6; D possibly corresponds to TRBD1 (6 bases). The CDR3 sequence is 14 residues long. The V and J ends lost 5 bases and 3 bases respectively, with 8 bases between them. Per germline, CDR1 MGHDK and CDR2 SYGVNS. The CDR3 here is CASSQGIYNSPLHF. CDR3 nucleotide sequence: TGTGCCAGCAGTCAGGGGATCTATAATTCACCCCTCCACTTT.

The rearrangement joins TRBV15 to TRBJ2-7; D may be TRBD1 (6 bases). Deletions cut 1 base from V and 3 bases from J, with 16 bases between. Germline V lookup: CDR1 LNHNV, CDR2 YYDKDF (reference sequence). This CDR3 has 16 amino acids. CDR3 residues: CATSRVSLQGNYEQYF. CDR3 DNA: TGTGCCACCAGCAGAGTGTCCCTACAGGGTAACTACGAGCAGTACTTC.